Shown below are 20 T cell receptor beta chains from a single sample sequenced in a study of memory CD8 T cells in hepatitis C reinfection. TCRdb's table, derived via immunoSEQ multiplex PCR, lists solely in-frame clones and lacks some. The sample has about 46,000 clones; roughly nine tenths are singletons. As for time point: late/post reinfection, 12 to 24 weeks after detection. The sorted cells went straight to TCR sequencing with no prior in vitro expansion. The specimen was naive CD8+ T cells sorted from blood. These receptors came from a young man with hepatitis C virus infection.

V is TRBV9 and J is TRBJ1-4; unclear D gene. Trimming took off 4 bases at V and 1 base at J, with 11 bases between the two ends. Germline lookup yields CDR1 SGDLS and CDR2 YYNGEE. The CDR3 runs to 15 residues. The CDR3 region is CASSPTGVTNEKLFF. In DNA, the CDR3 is TGTGCCAGCAGCCCCACCGGGGTAACTAATGAAAAACTGTTTTTT.

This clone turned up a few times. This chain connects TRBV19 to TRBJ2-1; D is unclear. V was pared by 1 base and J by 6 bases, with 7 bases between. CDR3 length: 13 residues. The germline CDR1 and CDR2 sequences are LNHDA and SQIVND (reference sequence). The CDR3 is CASSIVNGNEQFF. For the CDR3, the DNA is TGTGCCAGTAGTATAGTAAACGGCAATGAGCAGTTCTTC.

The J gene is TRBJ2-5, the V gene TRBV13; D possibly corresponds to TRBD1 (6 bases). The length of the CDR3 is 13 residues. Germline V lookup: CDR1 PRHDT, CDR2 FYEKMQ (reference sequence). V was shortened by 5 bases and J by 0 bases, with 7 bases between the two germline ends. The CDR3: CASSRDNQETQYF. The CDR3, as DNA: TGTGCCAGCAGCCGGGACAACCAAGAGACCCAGTACTTC.

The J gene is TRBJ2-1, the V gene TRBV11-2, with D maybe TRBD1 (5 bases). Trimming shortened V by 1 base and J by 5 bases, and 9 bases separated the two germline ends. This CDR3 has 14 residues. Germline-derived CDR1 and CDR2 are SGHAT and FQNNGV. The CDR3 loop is CASSLVGEDNEQFF. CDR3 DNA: TGTGCCAGCAGCTTAGTAGGGGAAGACAATGAGCAGTTCTTC.

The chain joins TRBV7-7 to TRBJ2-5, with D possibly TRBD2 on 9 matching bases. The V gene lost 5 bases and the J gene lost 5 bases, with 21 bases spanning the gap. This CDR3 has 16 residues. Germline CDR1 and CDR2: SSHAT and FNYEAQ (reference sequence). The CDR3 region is CASSPTGASGVETQYF. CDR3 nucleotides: TGTGCCAGCAGCCCGACAGGGGCTAGCGGGGTGGAGACCCAGTACTTC.

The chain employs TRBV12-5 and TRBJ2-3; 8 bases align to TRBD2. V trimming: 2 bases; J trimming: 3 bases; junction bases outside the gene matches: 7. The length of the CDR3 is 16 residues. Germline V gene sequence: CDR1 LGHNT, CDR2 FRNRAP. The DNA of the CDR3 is TGTGCTAGTGGTTTGCCTGGCGGGGGGTCGACAGATACGCAGTATTTT. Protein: CASGLPGGGSTDTQYF.

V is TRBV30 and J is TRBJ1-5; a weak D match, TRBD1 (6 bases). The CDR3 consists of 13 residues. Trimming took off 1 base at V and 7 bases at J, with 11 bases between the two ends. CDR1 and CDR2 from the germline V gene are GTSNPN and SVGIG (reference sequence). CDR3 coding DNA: TGTGCCTGGAGTGACCGGGGGGGCCAGCCCCAGCATTTT. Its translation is CAWSDRGGQPQHF.

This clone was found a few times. The CDR3 region is CASSQYTGGPNEKLFF. CDR3 bases: TGCGCCAGCAGCCAGTATACAGGGGGACCTAATGAAAAACTGTTTTTT. V and J are TRBV4-1 and TRBJ1-4, with 8 nucleotides matching TRBD1. The V gene end was trimmed by 3 bases and the J gene end by 3 bases; junction bases not matched to a gene: 6. There are 16 residues in the CDR3. The germline gives CDR1 MGHRA, CDR2 YSYEKL.

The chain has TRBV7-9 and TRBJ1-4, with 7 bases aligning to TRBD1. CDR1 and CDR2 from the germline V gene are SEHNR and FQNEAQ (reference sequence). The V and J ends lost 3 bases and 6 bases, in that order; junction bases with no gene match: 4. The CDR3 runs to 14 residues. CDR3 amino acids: CASSFITGDEKLFF. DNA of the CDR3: TGTGCCAGCAGCTTTATCACAGGGGATGAAAAACTGTTTTTT.

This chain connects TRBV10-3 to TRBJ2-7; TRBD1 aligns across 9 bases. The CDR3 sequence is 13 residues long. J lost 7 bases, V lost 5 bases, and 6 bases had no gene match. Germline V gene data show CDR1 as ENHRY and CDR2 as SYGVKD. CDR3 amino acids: CAISPGTGWEQYF. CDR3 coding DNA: TGTGCCATCAGTCCCGGGACAGGGTGGGAGCAGTACTTC.

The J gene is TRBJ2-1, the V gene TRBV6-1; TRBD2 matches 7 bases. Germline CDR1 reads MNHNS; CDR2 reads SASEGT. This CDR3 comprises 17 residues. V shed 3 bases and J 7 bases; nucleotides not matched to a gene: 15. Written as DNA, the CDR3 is TGTGCCAGCAGTGAGTGGTTGTGGGAGGGCCAAGGGAATGAGCAGTTCTTC. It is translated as CASSEWLWEGQGNEQFF.

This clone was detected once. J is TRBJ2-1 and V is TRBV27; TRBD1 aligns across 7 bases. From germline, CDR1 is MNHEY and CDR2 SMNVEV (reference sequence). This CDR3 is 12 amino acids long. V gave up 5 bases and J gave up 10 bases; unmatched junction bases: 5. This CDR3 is CASSMTGNEQFF. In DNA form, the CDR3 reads TGTGCCAGCAGTATGACAGGGAACGAGCAGTTCTTC.

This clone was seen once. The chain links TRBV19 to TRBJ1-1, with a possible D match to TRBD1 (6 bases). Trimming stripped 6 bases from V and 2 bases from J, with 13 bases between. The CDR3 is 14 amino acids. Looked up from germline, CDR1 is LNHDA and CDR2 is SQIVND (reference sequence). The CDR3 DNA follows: TGTGCCAGTAGGACTGGGACATACAACACTGAAGCTTTCTTT. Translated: CASRTGTYNTEAFF.

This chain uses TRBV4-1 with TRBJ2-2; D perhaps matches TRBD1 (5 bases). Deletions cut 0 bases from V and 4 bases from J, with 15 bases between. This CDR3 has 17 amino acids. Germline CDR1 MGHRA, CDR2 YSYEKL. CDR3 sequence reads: CASSQDLLDSTTGELFF. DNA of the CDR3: TGCGCCAGCAGCCAAGATCTGTTAGACAGCACCACCGGGGAGCTGTTTTTT.

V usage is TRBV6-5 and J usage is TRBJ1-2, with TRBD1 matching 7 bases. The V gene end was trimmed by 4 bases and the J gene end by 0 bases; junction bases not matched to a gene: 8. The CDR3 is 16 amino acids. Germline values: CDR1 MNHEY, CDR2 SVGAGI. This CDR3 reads CASSFHGQATNYGYTF. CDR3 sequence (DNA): TGTGCCAGCAGTTTCCACGGACAGGCAACTAACTATGGCTACACCTTC.

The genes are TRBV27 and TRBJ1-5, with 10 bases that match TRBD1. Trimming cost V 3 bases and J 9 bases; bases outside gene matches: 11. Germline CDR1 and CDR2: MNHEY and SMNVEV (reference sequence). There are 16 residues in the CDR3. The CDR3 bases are TGTGCCAGCAGTTTCCTAGGACAGGGGGGTCCAGGGCCCCAGCATTTT. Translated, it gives CASSFLGQGGPGPQHF.

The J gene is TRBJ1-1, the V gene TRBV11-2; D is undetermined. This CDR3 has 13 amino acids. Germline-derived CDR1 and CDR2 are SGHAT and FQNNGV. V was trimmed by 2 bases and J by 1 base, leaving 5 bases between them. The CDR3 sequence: CASSLQKNTEAFF. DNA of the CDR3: TGTGCCAGCAGCTTACAGAAGAACACTGAAGCTTTCTTT.

The CDR3, as DNA: TGCGCCAGCAGCCACGGACCACAGGGGGCAGGTGGAAACACCATATATTTT. It is translated as CASSHGPQGAGGNTIYF. The V and J genes are TRBV4-1 and TRBJ1-3, with TRBD1 identical over 9 bases. Per germline, CDR1 MGHRA and CDR2 YSYEKL. The V segment lost 3 bases and the J segment 3 bases; nucleotides outside the gene matches: 9. This CDR3 is built from 17 residues.

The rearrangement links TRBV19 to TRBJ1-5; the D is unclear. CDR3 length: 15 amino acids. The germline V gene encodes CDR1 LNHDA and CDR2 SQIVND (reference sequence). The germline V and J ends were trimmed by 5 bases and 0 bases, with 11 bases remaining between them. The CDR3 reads CASSVTDYSNQPQHF. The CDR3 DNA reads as TGTGCCAGTAGTGTAACAGATTATAGCAATCAGCCCCAGCATTTT.

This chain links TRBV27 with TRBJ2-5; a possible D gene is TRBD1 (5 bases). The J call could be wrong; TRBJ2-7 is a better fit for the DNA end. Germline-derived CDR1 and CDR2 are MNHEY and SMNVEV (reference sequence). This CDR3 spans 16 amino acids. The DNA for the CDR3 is TGTGCCAGCAGTTTAACGCCCACACAGGCAACCTACGAGCAGTACTTC. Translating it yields CASSLTPTQATYEQYF.